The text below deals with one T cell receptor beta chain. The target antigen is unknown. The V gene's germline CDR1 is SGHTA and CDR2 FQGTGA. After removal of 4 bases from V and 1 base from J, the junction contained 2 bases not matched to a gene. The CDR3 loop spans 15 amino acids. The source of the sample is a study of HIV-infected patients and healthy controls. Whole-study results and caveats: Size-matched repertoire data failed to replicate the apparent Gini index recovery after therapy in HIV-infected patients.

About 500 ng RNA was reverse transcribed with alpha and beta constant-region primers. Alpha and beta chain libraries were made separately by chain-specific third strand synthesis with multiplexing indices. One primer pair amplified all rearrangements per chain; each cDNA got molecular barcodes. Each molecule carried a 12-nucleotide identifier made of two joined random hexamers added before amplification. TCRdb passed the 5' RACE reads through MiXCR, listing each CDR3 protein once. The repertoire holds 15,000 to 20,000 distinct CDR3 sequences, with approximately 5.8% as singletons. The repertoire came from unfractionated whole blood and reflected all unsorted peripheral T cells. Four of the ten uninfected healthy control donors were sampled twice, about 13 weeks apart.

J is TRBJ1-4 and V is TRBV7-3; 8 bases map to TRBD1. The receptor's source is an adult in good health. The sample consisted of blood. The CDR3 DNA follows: TGTGCCAGCAGCTCTACAGGGGGAACTAATGAAAAACTGTTTTTT. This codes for CASSSTGGTNEKLFF.